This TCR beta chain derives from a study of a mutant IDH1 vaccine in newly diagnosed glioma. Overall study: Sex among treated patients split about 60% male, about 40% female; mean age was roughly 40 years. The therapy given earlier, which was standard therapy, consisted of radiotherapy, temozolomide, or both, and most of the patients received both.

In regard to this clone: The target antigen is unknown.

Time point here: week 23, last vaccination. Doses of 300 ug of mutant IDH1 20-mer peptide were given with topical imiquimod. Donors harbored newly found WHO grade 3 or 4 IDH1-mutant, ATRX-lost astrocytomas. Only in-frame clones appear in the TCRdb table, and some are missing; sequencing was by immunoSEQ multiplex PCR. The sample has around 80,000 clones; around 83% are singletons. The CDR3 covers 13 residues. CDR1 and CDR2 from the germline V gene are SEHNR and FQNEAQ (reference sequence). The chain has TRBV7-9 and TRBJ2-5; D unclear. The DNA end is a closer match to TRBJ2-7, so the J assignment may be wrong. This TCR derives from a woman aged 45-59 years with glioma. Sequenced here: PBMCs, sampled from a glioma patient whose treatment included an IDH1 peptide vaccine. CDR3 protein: CASSLAVSYEQYF. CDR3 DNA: TGTGCCAGCAGCTTAGCCGTCTCCTACGAGCAGTACTTC.